This T cell receptor (beta chain) was observed in a study of blood T cells in healthy people across ages. This CDR3 comprises 13 residues. V gave up 4 bases and J gave up 5 bases; unmatched junction bases: 5. Germline CDR1 SGHRS, CDR2 YFSETQ. Sample-barcoded 5' priming and a J-beta primer mix drove a second PCR of about 7 to 11 cycles. Using its own MiXCR run on the 5' RACE reads, TCRdb lists one record per CDR3 protein. The sample holds roughly 700,000 distinct CDR3 sequences, 20% to 25% seen once. The data were also submitted as part of a second study, on T cells of mothers and their children.

This receptor was obtained from a boy between 5 and 17 years old in good health. The genes are TRBV5-1 and TRBJ1-1, with 7 positions matching TRBD1. Sequenced material: blood. As DNA, the CDR3 is TGCGCCAGCAGCGTAAGACAGGGTACTGAAGCTTTCTTT. It is translated as CASSVRQGTEAFF.